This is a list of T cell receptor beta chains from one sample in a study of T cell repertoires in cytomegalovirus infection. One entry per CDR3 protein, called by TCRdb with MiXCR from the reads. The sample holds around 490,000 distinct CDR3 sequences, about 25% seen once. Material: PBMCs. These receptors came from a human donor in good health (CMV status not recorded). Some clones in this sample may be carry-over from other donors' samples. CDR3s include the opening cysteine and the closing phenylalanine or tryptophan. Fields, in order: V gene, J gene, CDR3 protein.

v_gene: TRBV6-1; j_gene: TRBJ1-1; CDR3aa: CASSEYGGGNTEAFF
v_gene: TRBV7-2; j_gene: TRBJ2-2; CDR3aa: CASSQRGPSTGELFF
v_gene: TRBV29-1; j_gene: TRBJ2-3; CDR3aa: CSVKRDTDTQYF
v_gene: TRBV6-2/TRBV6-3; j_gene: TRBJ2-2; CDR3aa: CAGKREGVGELFF
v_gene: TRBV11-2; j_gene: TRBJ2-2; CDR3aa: CASSLPSGELFF
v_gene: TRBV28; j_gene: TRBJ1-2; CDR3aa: CASSFLQGAKDGYTF
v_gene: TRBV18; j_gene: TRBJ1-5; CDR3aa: CASSPGRQTNQPQHF
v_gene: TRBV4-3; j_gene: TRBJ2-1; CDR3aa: CASSQVWGGGFYNEQFF
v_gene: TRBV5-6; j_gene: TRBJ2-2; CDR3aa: CASSLSYRGELFF
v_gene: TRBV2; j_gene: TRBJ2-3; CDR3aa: CASSELGTTDTQYF
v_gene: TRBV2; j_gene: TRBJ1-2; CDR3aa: CASSPGTQHLDSF
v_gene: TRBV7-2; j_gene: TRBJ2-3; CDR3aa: CASSLRASGSPADTQYF
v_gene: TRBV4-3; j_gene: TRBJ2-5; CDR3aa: CASSQETSEAGGTQYF
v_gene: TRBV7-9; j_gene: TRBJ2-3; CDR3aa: CASSPWDGDTDTQYF
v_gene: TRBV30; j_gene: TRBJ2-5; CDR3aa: CAWSHQETQYF
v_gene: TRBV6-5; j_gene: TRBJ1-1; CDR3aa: CASSRVEGTEAFF
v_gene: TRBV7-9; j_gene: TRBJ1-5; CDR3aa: CASSFEGPQHF
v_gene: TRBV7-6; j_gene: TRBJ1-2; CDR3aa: CASSSADRKANYGYTF
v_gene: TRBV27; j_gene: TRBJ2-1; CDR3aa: CASSPATYNEQFF
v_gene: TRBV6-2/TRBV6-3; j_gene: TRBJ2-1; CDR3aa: CASSRTSGKYEQFF
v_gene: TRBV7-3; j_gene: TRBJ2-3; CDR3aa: CASSSLVGRSGIENTQYF
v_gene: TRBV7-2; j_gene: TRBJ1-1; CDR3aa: CASSLEIRRYEAFF
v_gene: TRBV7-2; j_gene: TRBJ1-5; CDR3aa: CASSSPGAFQPQHF
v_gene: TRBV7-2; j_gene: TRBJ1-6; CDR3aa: CASSSGGSYNSPLHF
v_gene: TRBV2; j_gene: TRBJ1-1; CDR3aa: CASTGQGVGTEAFF
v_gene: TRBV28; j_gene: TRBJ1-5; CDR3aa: CASSLLRQGPFGVGINQPQHF
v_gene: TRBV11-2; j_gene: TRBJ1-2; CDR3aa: CASSSGQGYNYGYTF
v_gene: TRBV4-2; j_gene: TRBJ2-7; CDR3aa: CASSQDIRSYEQYF
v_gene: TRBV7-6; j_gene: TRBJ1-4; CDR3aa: CASSLKSTSTNEKLFF
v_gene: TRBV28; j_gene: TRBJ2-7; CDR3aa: CASSVPGGAKEQYF
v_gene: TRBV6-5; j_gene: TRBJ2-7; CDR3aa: CASSYSKGLTGNYEQYF
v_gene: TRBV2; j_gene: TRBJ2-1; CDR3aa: CASTDPGHYTYNEQFF
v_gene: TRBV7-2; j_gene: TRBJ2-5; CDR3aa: CASSSTSGSYQETQYF
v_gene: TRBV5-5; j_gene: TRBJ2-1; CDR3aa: CASSSRPLAGGSGGEQFF
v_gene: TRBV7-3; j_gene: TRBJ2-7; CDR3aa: CASSLRGRGEQYF
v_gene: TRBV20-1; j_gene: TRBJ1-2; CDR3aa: CSANSPRGGDGYTF
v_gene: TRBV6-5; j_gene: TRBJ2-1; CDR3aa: CASSYLAEANEQFF
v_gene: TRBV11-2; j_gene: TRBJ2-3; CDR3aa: CASSSGDAEGRTDTQYF
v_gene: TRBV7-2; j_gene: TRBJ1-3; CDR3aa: CASSLAVTATGNTIYF
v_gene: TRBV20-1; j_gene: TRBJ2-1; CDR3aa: CSAPSRDEQFF
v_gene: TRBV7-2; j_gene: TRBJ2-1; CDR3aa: CASSLDGLGAREQFF
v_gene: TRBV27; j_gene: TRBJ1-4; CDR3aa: CASSPPGARKLFF
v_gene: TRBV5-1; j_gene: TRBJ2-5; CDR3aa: CASRASEASGETQYF
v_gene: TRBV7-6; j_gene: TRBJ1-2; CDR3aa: CASSLTGQGEGYTF
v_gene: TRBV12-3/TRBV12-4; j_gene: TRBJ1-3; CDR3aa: CASLTGRLIGNTIYF
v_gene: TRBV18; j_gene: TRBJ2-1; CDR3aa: CASSSSISGRGGEQFF